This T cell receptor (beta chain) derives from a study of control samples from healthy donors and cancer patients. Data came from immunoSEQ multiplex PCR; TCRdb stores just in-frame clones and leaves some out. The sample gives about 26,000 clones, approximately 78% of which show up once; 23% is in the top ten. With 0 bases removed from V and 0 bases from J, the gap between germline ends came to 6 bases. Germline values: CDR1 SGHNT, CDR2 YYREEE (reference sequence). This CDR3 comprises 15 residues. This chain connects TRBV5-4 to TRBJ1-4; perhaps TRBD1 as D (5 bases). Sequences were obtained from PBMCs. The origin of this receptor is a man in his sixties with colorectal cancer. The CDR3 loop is CASSLGQSTNEKLFF. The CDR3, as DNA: TGTGCCAGCAGCTTGGGACAGTCAACTAATGAAAAACTGTTTTTT.